Listed here is a single T cell receptor beta chain. Using immunoSEQ multiplex PCR, the repertoire was profiled, and TCRdb retains in-frame clones only, with some absent. This table has some 230,000 clones, around four fifths appearing once. Enrolled during active infection, Seattle patients were then followed longitudinally. These data belong to a study of blood T cell repertoires in COVID-19. Study background: Sites across the United States, Italy and Spain contributed samples from acute and convalescent COVID-19. T cells, B-cell-depleted T cells, or PBMCs provided the cDNA or gDNA that served as material.

Per germline, CDR1 LNHDA and CDR2 SQIVND (reference sequence). The CDR3 contains 14 residues. The trim removed 8 bases at V and 7 bases at J, leaving 7 bases unmatched. The sample was peripheral blood. This sequence originates from a woman aged 80 or over with COVID-19, enrolled during active disease. V usage is TRBV19 and J usage is TRBJ2-1; 11 bases match TRBD2. The CDR3 sequence is CASLSGGAGNEQFF. CDR3 nucleotide sequence: TGTGCCAGTCTTAGCGGGGGGGCCGGGAATGAGCAGTTCTTC. The whole variable domain, remainder taken from reference TRBV19 and TRBJ2-1, is DGGITQSPKYLFRKEGQNVTLSCEQNLNHDAMYWYRQDPGQGLRLIYYSQIVNDFQKGDIAEGYSVSREKKESFPLTVTSAQKNPTAFYLCASLSGGAGNEQFFGPGTRLTVL.